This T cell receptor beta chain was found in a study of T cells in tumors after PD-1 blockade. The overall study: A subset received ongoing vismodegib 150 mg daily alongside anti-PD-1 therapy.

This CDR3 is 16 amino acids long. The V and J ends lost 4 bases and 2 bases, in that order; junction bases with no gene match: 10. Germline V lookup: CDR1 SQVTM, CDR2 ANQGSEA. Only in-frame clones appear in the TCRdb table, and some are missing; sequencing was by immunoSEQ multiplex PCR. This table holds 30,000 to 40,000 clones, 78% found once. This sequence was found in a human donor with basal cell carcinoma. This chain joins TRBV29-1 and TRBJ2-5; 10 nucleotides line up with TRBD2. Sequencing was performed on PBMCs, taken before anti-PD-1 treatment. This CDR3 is CSVGLAGGPVQETQYF. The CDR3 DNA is TGCAGCGTTGGTTTAGCGGGAGGCCCAGTACAAGAGACCCAGTACTTC.